This T cell receptor beta chain came from a study of T cell changes during pregnancy in multiple sclerosis (dated 2019 in TCRdb). For the wider study: In women with multiple sclerosis, the researchers looked at how the T cell repertoire shifted as pregnancy progressed.

Points on this clone: It lacks a known antigen. No much larger clone is present one base from it, and per-base qualities are unavailable.

Libraries were built with the immunoSEQ multiplex PCR assay. Here the immuneACCESS table is served through TCRdb, limited to in-frame sequences with V and J called. Missing clones are a known gap in these copies; in checked studies unresolved V genes cover under half, and the rest lacks a known reason. The sample data list roughly 90,000 clones, and about 91% of these were observed just once. The ten largest clones represent around 1.8% of the sample. Spanning cysteine to phenylalanine, the CDR3 consists of 13 amino acids. CDR3 DNA is the only sequence kept; it has 39 bases, read in frame from the first base. The germline V gene provides CDR1 SGHRS and CDR2 YFSETQ. Trimming takes 4 bases off V and 8 bases off J; junction bases not matched to a gene: 5.

The sequence derives from a female donor in good health, enrolled as a control in a pregnancy study. The chain joins TRBV5-1 to TRBJ2-2; a stretch of 7 junction bases matches TRBD1. The sequencing used peripheral blood, collected in the first trimester of pregnancy. The sequenced DNA is TGCGCCAGCAGCACCGACAGGGTTGGGGAGCTGTTTTTT. This yields the protein CASSTDRVGELFF.